This T cell receptor (beta chain) was observed in a study of cytomegalovirus exposure and HLA in healthy donors. The CDR3 totals 15 residues. Trimming left V 7 bases short and J 1 base short, with 16 bases between. Germline V lookup: CDR1 SNHLY, CDR2 FYNNEI. Some clones are missing from TCRdb's copy, which holds only in-frame ones; the method was immunoSEQ multiplex PCR. Among roughly 120,000 clones listed, about nine tenths were seen once. The clonotype was recovered from a man aged 18 to 29 in good health and CMV-seropositive. The chain carries TRBV2 and TRBJ1-1; TRBD1 might be the D (6 bases). The specimen sequenced was PBMCs. CDR3 coding DNA: TGTGCCAGCATATTGGGGGCGAGCAGGAACACTGAAGCTTTCTTT. Translating gives CASILGASRNTEAFF.